The 14 T cell receptor beta chains listed next were all sequenced from one sample in a study of blood T cell repertoires in COVID-19. The protocol was immunoSEQ multiplex PCR, while the TCRdb copy is restricted to in-frame clones and leaves out a portion. The table records about 35,000 clones, 83% of them present only once. Sequenced: peripheral blood. These receptors all stem from a man between 45 and 60 years old with acute or convalescent COVID-19.

V is TRBV5-4 and J is TRBJ1-2; 9 bases fit TRBD1. The germline V gene encodes CDR1 SGHNT and CDR2 YYREEE (reference sequence). J lost 4 bases, V lost 5 bases, and 15 bases had no gene match. The CDR3 is made up of 17 amino acids. The CDR3: CASRQRPPGQGTYGYTF. The DNA for the CDR3 is TGTGCCAGCAGACAAAGACCGCCGGGACAGGGTACCTATGGCTACACCTTC.

V and J are TRBV19 and TRBJ2-7; the D gene is possibly TRBD1 (6 bases). The V end was cut by 5 bases, the J end by 3 bases, with 14 bases between. CDR1 LNHDA and CDR2 SQIVND come from the germline V gene (reference sequence). This CDR3 region has 14 residues. The CDR3 reads CASSFTTGLYEQYF. The CDR3 DNA reads TGTGCCAGTAGTTTTACAACAGGGCTCTACGAGCAGTACTTC.

The chain couples TRBV19 to TRBJ2-3, with 7 positions matching TRBD1. The CDR3 contains 15 residues. Per germline, CDR1 LNHDA and CDR2 SQIVND (reference sequence). With V trimmed by 6 bases and J by 1 base, 7 bases remained unmatched. CDR3 protein: CASRHTGAGTDTQYF. CDR3 DNA: TGTGCCAGTAGACATACAGGGGCGGGCACAGATACGCAGTATTTT.

The chain has TRBV6-1 and TRBJ1-2, with D uncertain. Germline CDR1 and CDR2: MNHNS and SASEGT. The CDR3 is 15 amino acids. The V end lost 1 base, the J end lost 4 bases, and 13 bases lay between the germline ends. CDR3 coding DNA: TGTGCCAGCAGTGAAGATTCCGGGTCTTTCTATGGCTACACCTTC. This sequence encodes CASSEDSGSFYGYTF.

The chain employs TRBV6-5 and TRBJ2-7; unclear D gene. V was clipped by 2 bases and J by 4 bases, with 3 bases between them. Germline V gene data show CDR1 as MNHEY and CDR2 as SVGAGI. The CDR3 covers 11 residues. The CDR3 region has the DNA TGTGCCAGCAGTTACGAGTACGAGCAGTACTTC. Translating gives CASSYEYEQYF.

The chain recombines TRBV5-1 with TRBJ2-1, with 9 bases matching TRBD1. From germline, CDR1 is SGHRS and CDR2 YFSETQ. V lost 3 bases, J lost 5 bases, and 3 bases stayed unmatched. This CDR3 has 14 residues. The CDR3 protein is CASSWTGVNNEQFF. The CDR3 coding sequence is TGCGCCAGCAGCTGGACAGGGGTGAACAATGAGCAGTTCTTC. Based on the CDR3 plus reference TRBV5-1 and TRBJ2-1, the full variable domain is KAGVTQTPRYLIKTRGQQVTLSCSPISGHRSVSWYQQTPGQGLQFLFEYFSETQRNKGNFPGRFSGRQFSNSRSEMNVSTLELGDSALYLCASSWTGVNNEQFFGPGTRLTVL.

This sequence joins TRBV29-1 and TRBJ1-1, with 8 bases aligning to TRBD1. CDR1 and CDR2 (germline): SQVTM, ANQGSEA. The J segment lost 4 bases and the V segment lost 7 bases, leaving 5 bases of the junction unmatched. This CDR3 spans 12 amino acids. The CDR3 coding sequence is TGCAGCGCCCCGACAGGGGCCACTGAAGCTTTCTTT. Amino acids: CSAPTGATEAFF.

The chain is built from TRBV19 and TRBJ1-5; a weak D match, TRBD1 (6 bases). V was pared by 6 bases and J by 1 base, with 13 bases between. CDR1 is LNHDA and CDR2 is SQIVND in the germline V gene (reference sequence). This CDR3 has 15 amino acids. The CDR3 coding sequence is TGTGCCAGTAGGGGACACCTAGGGAGCAATCAGCCCCAGCATTTT. Translation: CASRGHLGSNQPQHF. The complete variable domain, with remaining parts taken from reference TRBV19 and TRBJ1-5, reads DGGITQSPKYLFRKEGQNVTLSCEQNLNHDAMYWYRQDPGQGLRLIYYSQIVNDFQKGDIAEGYSVSREKKESFPLTVTSAQKNPTAFYLCASRGHLGSNQPQHFGDGTRLSIL.

The chain carries TRBV6-6 and TRBJ2-7; TRBD2 matches 8 bases. The CDR3 is 12 residues long. The trim removed 6 bases at V and 6 bases at J, leaving 4 bases unmatched. The V gene's germline CDR1 is MNHNY and CDR2 SVGAGI (reference sequence). CDR3: CASSTGGAEQYF. The DNA for the CDR3 is TGTGCCAGCAGCACCGGGGGGGCCGAGCAGTACTTC.

The chain carries TRBV7-3 and TRBJ1-2; 7 positions agree with TRBD1. V lost 5 bases and J lost 2; bases outside the gene matches: 2. CDR1 is SGHTA and CDR2 is FQGTGA in the germline V gene. The CDR3 consists of 13 residues. CDR3 coding DNA: TGTGCCAGCAGCCCGGGACAGAACTATGGCTACACCTTC. Amino acids: CASSPGQNYGYTF.

This clone was observed a handful of times. The CDR3 here is CASNFQGVRQYF. The CDR3 bases are TGTGCCAGCAACTTTCAGGGGGTGAGGCAGTACTTC. The J gene is TRBJ2-7, the V gene TRBV28; TRBD1 matches at 7 bases. Per germline, CDR1 MDHEN and CDR2 SYDVKM. Losses at the gene ends were 7 bases for V and 9 bases for J; bases not matched to a gene: 9. The CDR3 sequence is 12 residues long.

The rearrangement uses TRBV27 and TRBJ2-7, with 9 positions matching TRBD1. V lost 1 base, J lost 6 bases, and 4 bases stayed unmatched. Per the germline V gene, CDR1 is MNHEY and CDR2 is SMNVEV (reference sequence). The CDR3 spans 14 residues. The CDR3 protein is CASSLWTGEGEQYF. The CDR3 coding sequence is TGTGCCAGCAGTTTATGGACAGGGGAGGGCGAGCAGTACTTC.

The sample holds one count of this clone. The chain links TRBV6-5 to TRBJ2-4; 10 positions match TRBD2. After removal of 2 bases from V and 6 bases from J, the junction contained 7 bases not matched to a gene. This CDR3 has 16 residues. CDR1 and CDR2 (germline): MNHEY, SVGAGI. CDR3 DNA sequence: TGTGCCAGCAGTTACGTTACTAGCGGGAAGGGAAACATTCAGTACTTC. This translates into CASSYVTSGKGNIQYF.

The genes are TRBV7-8 and TRBJ1-1; the D gene is possibly TRBD1 (6 bases). From germline, CDR1 is SGHVS and CDR2 FQNEAQ. This CDR3 spans 16 amino acids. Trimming took 4 bases from V and 0 from J, leaving 15 bases between them. Written as DNA, the CDR3 is TGTGCCAGCAGCTCCCGGACAGCCTTACTGAACACTGAAGCTTTCTTT. Residues: CASSSRTALLNTEAFF.